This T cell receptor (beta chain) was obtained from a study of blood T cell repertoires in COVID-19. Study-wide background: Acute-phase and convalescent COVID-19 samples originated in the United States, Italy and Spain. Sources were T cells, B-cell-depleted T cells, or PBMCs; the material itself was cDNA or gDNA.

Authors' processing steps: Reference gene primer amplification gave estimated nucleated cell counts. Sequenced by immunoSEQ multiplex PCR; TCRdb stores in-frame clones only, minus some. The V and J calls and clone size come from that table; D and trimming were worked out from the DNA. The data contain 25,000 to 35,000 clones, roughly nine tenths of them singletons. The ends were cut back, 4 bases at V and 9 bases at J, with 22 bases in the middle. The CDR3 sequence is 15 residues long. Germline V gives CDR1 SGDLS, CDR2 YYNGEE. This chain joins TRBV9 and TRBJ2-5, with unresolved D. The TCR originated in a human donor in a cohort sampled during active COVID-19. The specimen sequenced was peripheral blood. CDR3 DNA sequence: TGTGCCAGCAGCCCCCTCGAGCTCAGTACGGCGGCCCAGTACTTC. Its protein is CASSPLELSTAAQYF.